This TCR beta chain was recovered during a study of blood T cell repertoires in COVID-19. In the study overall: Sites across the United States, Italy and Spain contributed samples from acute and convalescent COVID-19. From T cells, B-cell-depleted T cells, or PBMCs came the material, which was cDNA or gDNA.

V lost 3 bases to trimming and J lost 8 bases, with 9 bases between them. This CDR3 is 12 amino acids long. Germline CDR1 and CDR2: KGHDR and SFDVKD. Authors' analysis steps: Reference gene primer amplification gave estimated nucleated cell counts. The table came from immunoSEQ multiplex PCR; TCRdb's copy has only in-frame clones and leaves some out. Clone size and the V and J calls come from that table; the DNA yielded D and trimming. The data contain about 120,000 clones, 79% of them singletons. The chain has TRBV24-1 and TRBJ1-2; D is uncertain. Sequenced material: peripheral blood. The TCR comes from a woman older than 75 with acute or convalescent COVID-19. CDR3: CATSDILGGYTF. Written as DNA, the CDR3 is TGTGCCACCAGTGATATACTAGGCGGCTACACCTTC.